A single sample is the source of the 26 T cell receptor beta chains below, sequenced in a study of cytomegalovirus exposure and HLA in healthy donors. Produced via immunoSEQ multiplex PCR; TCRdb's table is partial and in-frame only. The table includes 250,000 to 400,000 clones, approximately 88% detected once. The sample comprised PBMCs. The receptors derive from a man younger than 45 in good health and CMV-seronegative.

V and J are TRBV28 and TRBJ1-2, with D hard to call. This CDR3 comprises 11 residues. The germline CDR1 and CDR2 sequences are MDHEN and SYDVKM. V was trimmed by 6 bases and J by 10 bases, leaving 12 bases between them. CDR3 in DNA: TGTGCCAGCAGGGAGGAGGCAGACTACACCTTC. This translates into CASREEADYTF.

V gene TRBV4-3 combines with J gene TRBJ1-3; the match to TRBD1 covers 9 bases. The germline V gene encodes CDR1 LGHNA and CDR2 YSLEER. This CDR3 spans 15 amino acids. After removal of 3 bases from V and 2 bases from J, the junction contained 2 bases not matched to a gene. CDR3 in amino acids: CASSQGQGPGNTIYF. The CDR3 DNA reads TGCGCCAGCAGCCAGGGACAGGGTCCTGGAAACACCATATATTTT.

The J gene is TRBJ1-5, the V gene TRBV27; D unresolved. Looked up from germline, CDR1 is MNHEY and CDR2 is SMNVEV (reference sequence). V shed 0 bases and J shed 3 bases, with 3 bases lying between them. This CDR3 is built from 13 residues. CDR3 sequence: CASSLSYNQPQHF. The DNA of the CDR3 is TGTGCCAGCAGTTTATCCTACAATCAGCCCCAGCATTTT.

This clone was counted only a few times. The chain uses TRBV18 and TRBJ2-1, with 11 bases fitting TRBD1. CDR3 length equals 15 residues. V lost 6 bases to trimming and J lost 6 bases; unmatched junction nucleotides: 7. Germline CDR1 is KGHSH and CDR2 is LQKENI. The CDR3 region is CASSGQGANINEQFF. CDR3 nucleotide sequence: TGTGCCAGCTCCGGACAGGGGGCTAATATCAATGAGCAGTTCTTC.

This chain joins TRBV7-6 and TRBJ2-7; weak D call: TRBD2 (7 bases). The germline gives CDR1 SGHVS, CDR2 FNYEAQ. There are 18 residues in the CDR3. V was trimmed by 2 bases and J by 5 bases, leaving 25 bases between them. The DNA for the CDR3 is TGTGCCAGCAGCTTACAAGAAGGGGGGGCGAGAAGAGGGGACGAGCAGTACTTC. Translation gives CASSLQEGGARRGDEQYF. Using reference TRBV7-6 and TRBJ2-7 for the parts outside the CDR3, the full variable domain is GAGVSQSPRYKVTKRGQDVALRCDPISGHVSLYWYRQALGQGPEFLTYFNYEAQQDKSGLPNDRFSAERPEGSISTLTIQRTEQRDSAMYRCASSLQEGGARRGDEQYFGPGTRLTVT.

V gene TRBV29-1 combines with J gene TRBJ1-5, with TRBD1 as a possible D gene (5 bases). The germline V and J ends were trimmed by 2 bases and 0 bases, with 8 bases remaining between them. This CDR3 has 14 residues. CDR1 SQVTM and CDR2 ANQGSEA come from the germline V gene. The CDR3 is CSVETGNSNQPQHF. CDR3 DNA: TGCAGCGTTGAAACAGGAAATAGCAATCAGCCCCAGCATTTT.

The chain is built from TRBV7-6 and TRBJ2-2; 9 bases align to TRBD1. Losses at the gene ends were 5 bases for V and 7 bases for J; bases not matched to a gene: 11. The CDR3 has 16 amino acids. From germline, CDR1 is SGHVS and CDR2 FNYEAQ. CDR3 nucleotide sequence: TGTGCCAGCAGCGACCCGGGACAGGGTTATATCGGGGAGCTGTTTTTT. Translation: CASSDPGQGYIGELFF.

V is TRBV10-2 and J is TRBJ2-2, with 8 bases that match TRBD2. Germline loops: CDR1 WSHSY, CDR2 SAAADI. This CDR3 is built from 16 residues. The junction had 11 bases not matched to a gene; V was cut back by 4 bases and J by 7 bases. CDR3 region: CASSAASGGAIGELFF. The CDR3, as DNA: TGCGCCAGCAGTGCGGCCTCCGGGGGGGCTATCGGGGAGCTGTTTTTT.

The rearrangement uses TRBV7-9 and TRBJ1-3, with D tentatively TRBD1 (5 bases). CDR3 length: 18 amino acids. Germline-derived CDR1 and CDR2 are SEHNR and FQNEAQ (reference sequence). Deletions cut 4 bases from V and 1 base from J, with 20 bases between. CDR3 loop: CASSSWWVTAESGNTIYF. CDR3 coding DNA: TGTGCCAGCAGCTCCTGGTGGGTGACAGCTGAGTCTGGAAACACCATATATTTT. Complete variable domain (other parts from reference TRBV7-9 and TRBJ1-3): DTGVSQNPRHKITKRGQNVTFRCDPISEHNRLYWYRQTLGQGPEFLTYFQNEAQLEKSRLLSDRFSAERPKGSFSTLEIQRTEQGDSAMYLCASSSWWVTAESGNTIYFGEGSWLTVV.

The chain joins TRBV4-1 to TRBJ1-3, with D hard to call. Germline assignment: CDR1 MGHRA and CDR2 YSYEKL. Trimming shortened V by 0 bases and J by 0 bases, and 6 bases separated the two germline ends. The length of the CDR3 is 15 residues. The CDR3 DNA reads TGCGCCAGCAGCCAAGAGCAGATCTCTGGAAACACCATATATTTT. Residues: CASSQEQISGNTIYF.

V gene TRBV7-8 combines with J gene TRBJ2-7, with D possibly TRBD2 on 6 matching bases. The CDR3 is 15 amino acids. V lost 6 bases and J lost 5, with 20 bases in between. The V gene's germline CDR1 is SGHVS and CDR2 FQNEAQ. The CDR3 DNA sequence: TGTGCCAGCAGTCGCCGGGGGAGCCTCCTCGACGAGCAGTACTTC. Encoded protein: CASSRRGSLLDEQYF.

This chain links TRBV9 with TRBJ2-5, with 8 nucleotides matching TRBD1. Germline values: CDR1 SGDLS, CDR2 YYNGEE. Unmatched junction bases numbered 2, after V lost 2 bases and J lost 2 bases. The CDR3 totals 14 residues. CDR3 sequence reads: CASSVQGAQETQYF. The CDR3 DNA reads TGTGCCAGCAGCGTCCAGGGGGCGCAAGAGACCCAGTACTTC.

V is TRBV5-6 and J is TRBJ1-2; 7 bases agree with TRBD1. J lost 4 bases, V lost 5 bases, and 8 bases had no gene match. Germline loops: CDR1 SGHDT, CDR2 YYEEEE. The CDR3 is 14 residues long. The DNA of the CDR3 is TGTGCCAGCAGATCGCTGGGACAGATCTATGGCTACACCTTC. This codes for CASRSLGQIYGYTF.

V gene TRBV7-2 combines with J gene TRBJ2-1; 8 bases align to TRBD2. The germline V gene encodes CDR1 SGHTA and CDR2 FQGNSA. V was pared by 2 bases and J by 1 base, with 4 bases of the junction left unmatched. The CDR3 contains 16 residues. The CDR3 region is CASSLMASGSYNEQFF. Here the CDR3 DNA reads TGTGCCAGCAGCTTAATGGCTAGCGGGTCCTACAATGAGCAGTTCTTC.

The chain recombines TRBV6-5 with TRBJ2-2, with D unclear. This CDR3 region has 14 residues. Germline CDR1 MNHEY, CDR2 SVGAGI. V lost 2 bases and J 3 bases, leaving 7 bases between the germline ends. CDR3 loop: CASSYPRDTGELFF. The CDR3 coding sequence is TGTGCCAGCAGTTACCCCCGGGACACCGGGGAGCTGTTTTTT.

This sequence joins TRBV19 and TRBJ1-2; 7 nucleotides align to TRBD1. Per germline, CDR1 LNHDA and CDR2 SQIVND (reference sequence). V shed 2 bases and J 4 bases; nucleotides not matched to a gene: 13. The CDR3 contains 17 residues. CDR3: CASSISPRQGQIYGYTF. CDR3 in DNA: TGTGCCAGTAGTATATCCCCCCGACAGGGCCAAATCTATGGCTACACCTTC.

This chain connects TRBV2 to TRBJ2-3; 8 bases align to TRBD2. Germline V CDR1 and CDR2: SNHLY, FYNNEI. J gave up 5 bases and V 6 bases, and 10 bases lay outside the gene matches. This CDR3 comprises 15 residues. The CDR3 is CASSRSGGVEDTQYF. As DNA, the CDR3 is TGTGCCAGCAGCCGCAGCGGGGGTGTTGAAGATACGCAGTATTTT.

The V call is TRBV7-9, the J call TRBJ1-5; unclear D gene. Germline V lookup: CDR1 SEHNR, CDR2 FQNEAQ (reference sequence). Trimming removed 3 bases from V and 4 bases from J, with 4 bases in between. The CDR3 spans 12 residues. The CDR3 spells CASSFSNQPQHF. Here the CDR3 DNA reads TGTGCCAGCAGCTTCTCGAATCAGCCCCAGCATTTT. Together with reference TRBV7-9 and TRBJ1-5, the CDR3 gives the full variable domain: DTGVSQNPRHKITKRGQNVTFRCDPISEHNRLYWYRQTLGQGPEFLTYFQNEAQLEKSRLLSDRFSAERPKGSFSTLEIQRTEQGDSAMYLCASSFSNQPQHFGDGTRLSIL.

The chain is built from TRBV25-1 and TRBJ2-3; 9 bases line up with TRBD1. The trim removed 4 bases at V and 5 bases at J, leaving 10 bases unmatched. The CDR3 is 16 amino acids. The germline V gene encodes CDR1 MGHDK and CDR2 SYGVNS. The CDR3 nucleotides read TGTGCCAGCAGTGTTCTACAGGGGGCGCATTTAGATACGCAGTATTTT. It specifies CASSVLQGAHLDTQYF.

The chain is built from TRBV6-5 and TRBJ2-2; D gene ambiguous. The CDR3 has 15 amino acids. Germline CDR1 and CDR2: MNHEY and SVGAGI. The ends were cut back, 8 bases at V and 1 base at J, with 14 bases in the middle. The chain's CDR3 is CASATPPRNTGELFF. CDR3 nucleotide sequence: TGTGCCAGCGCGACACCCCCCAGGAACACCGGGGAGCTGTTTTTT.

This clone has only one observation. V usage is TRBV9 and J usage is TRBJ1-3; D gene uncertain. This CDR3 spans 15 amino acids. Germline CDR1 reads SGDLS; CDR2 reads YYNGEE. The V end was cut by 0 bases, the J end by 0 bases, with 7 bases between. CDR3 protein: CASSVESGSGNTIYF. CDR3 nucleotides: TGTGCCAGCAGCGTAGAGAGCGGCTCTGGAAACACCATATATTTT.

This chain links TRBV5-5 with TRBJ1-4, with D unclear. Trimming took off 0 bases at V and 10 bases at J, with 10 bases between the two ends. Germline V gene lookup returns CDR1 SGHKS and CDR2 YYEKEE (reference sequence). This CDR3 comprises 13 residues. The CDR3 reads CASSLVLSRKLFF. As DNA, the CDR3 is TGTGCCAGCAGCTTGGTTCTTTCCCGAAAACTGTTTTTT.

The chain links TRBV2 to TRBJ1-4; 10 positions agree with TRBD1. The CDR3 consists of 16 residues. V was clipped by 6 bases and J by 7 bases; unmatched bases: 11. Germline V gives CDR1 SNHLY, CDR2 FYNNEI. The CDR3 protein is CASRPPGQGYREKLFF. The CDR3 nucleotides read TGTGCCAGCAGGCCCCCGGGACAGGGGTATCGTGAAAAACTGTTTTTT.

The CDR3 loop is CASSERAGGYEQYF. CDR3 DNA: TGTGCCAGCAGTGAAAGGGCAGGGGGCTACGAGCAGTACTTC. The V gene is TRBV25-1, the J gene TRBJ2-7; 7 nucleotides agree with TRBD1. The V gene's germline CDR1 is MGHDK and CDR2 SYGVNS. The CDR3 spans 14 residues. The trim removed 2 bases at V and 3 bases at J, leaving 4 bases unmatched.

This clone was detected only a few times. The chain links TRBV4-1 to TRBJ2-7; D is possibly TRBD1 (5 bases). Trimming removed 5 bases from V and 5 bases from J, with 13 bases in between. The CDR3 is made up of 13 amino acids. Germline values: CDR1 MGHRA, CDR2 YSYEKL. The CDR3 here is CASSAGIVDEQYF. In DNA, the CDR3 is TGCGCCAGCAGCGCAGGGATTGTCGACGAGCAGTACTTC.

The chain uses TRBV27 and TRBJ1-2, with 8 bases matching TRBD1. Trimming took 5 bases from V and 5 from J; bases not matched to a gene: 13. The CDR3 totals 16 residues. From germline, CDR1 is MNHEY and CDR2 SMNVEV (reference sequence). The CDR3, as DNA: TGTGCCAGCAGTCTCAGCAGGACGGGACAGGCATATGGCTACACCTTC. Translated: CASSLSRTGQAYGYTF.